Below are 5 T cell receptor beta chains sequenced from a single sample in a study of blood T cell repertoires in COVID-19 (dated by TCRdb to about 2020). Preparation of the library involved the immunoSEQ multiplex PCR assay. TCRdb re-hosts the immuneACCESS table, in-frame sequences only. Its copies lack some clones; in the studies checked, an unresolved V gene accounts for under half of them, and the cause for the rest is not known. This sample is represented by approximately 320,000 clones; around 90% of them were singletons. The ten top clones hold around 2.7% of the sample. What was sequenced was PBMCs or T cells enriched from blood (not recorded which). These TCRs come from a man in his fifties or sixties who had recovered from COVID-19.

DNA of the CDR3: TGTGCCAGCAGCTTACGGACTAGCGGGAGCTATGAGCAGTTCTTC. Its translation is CASSLRTSGSYEQFF. The V call is TRBV7-2, the J call TRBJ2-1, with 13 bases matching TRBD2. The germline V gene encodes CDR1 SGHTA and CDR2 FQGNSA. Trimming at V came to 2 bases and at J to 8 bases, leaving 3 bases not matched to a gene. The CDR3 has 15 residues.

The V gene is TRBV9, the J gene TRBJ2-1; 8 bases agree with TRBD2. Germline lookup yields CDR1 SGDLS and CDR2 YYNGEE. The CDR3 runs to 16 residues. V trimming: 4 bases; J trimming: 2 bases; junction bases outside the gene matches: 8. CDR3 DNA sequence: TGTGCCAGCAGCCCCCATCTAGCGGGTACCTACAATGAGCAGTTCTTC. Its translation: CASSPHLAGTYNEQFF.

This CDR3 is CAISEGSGGYNEQFF. CDR3 in DNA: TGTGCCATCAGTGAGGGTAGCGGGGGGTACAATGAGCAGTTCTTC. The chain carries TRBV10-3 and TRBJ2-1; 10 nucleotides line up with TRBD2. V dropped 2 bases and J dropped 4; count of bases not matched to a gene: 2. The CDR3 runs to 15 residues. Germline-derived CDR1 and CDR2 are ENHRY and SYGVKD.

The CDR3 loop reads CASSLVGLTQTGARGNDYNEQFF. CDR3 DNA: TGCGCCAGCAGCTTGGTGGGCCTAACCCAGACAGGGGCTCGCGGGAACGACTACAATGAGCAGTTCTTC. The rearrangement uses TRBV5-1 and TRBJ2-1; 8 bases align to TRBD1. The CDR3 has 23 amino acids. With V trimmed by 0 bases and J by 3 bases, 26 bases remained unmatched. The germline gives CDR1 SGHRS, CDR2 YFSETQ.

The V gene is TRBV7-2, the J gene TRBJ2-3; 8 positions agree with TRBD2. The CDR3 sequence is 19 residues long. Trimming took 3 bases from V and 3 from J; bases not matched to a gene: 17. Germline V gene sequence: CDR1 SGHTA, CDR2 FQGNSA. The CDR3 sequence: CASSFPRSGGRTRTDTQYF. DNA for the CDR3: TGTGCCAGCAGCTTCCCACGGAGCGGGGGCCGAACGAGGACAGATACGCAGTATTTT. The complete variable domain, with remaining parts taken from reference TRBV7-2 and TRBJ2-3, reads GAGVSQSPSNKVTEKGKDVELRCDPISGHTALYWYRQSLGQGLEFLIYFQGNSAPDKSGLPSDRFSAERTGGSVSTLTIQRTQQEDSAVYLCASSFPRSGGRTRTDTQYFGPGTRLTVL.